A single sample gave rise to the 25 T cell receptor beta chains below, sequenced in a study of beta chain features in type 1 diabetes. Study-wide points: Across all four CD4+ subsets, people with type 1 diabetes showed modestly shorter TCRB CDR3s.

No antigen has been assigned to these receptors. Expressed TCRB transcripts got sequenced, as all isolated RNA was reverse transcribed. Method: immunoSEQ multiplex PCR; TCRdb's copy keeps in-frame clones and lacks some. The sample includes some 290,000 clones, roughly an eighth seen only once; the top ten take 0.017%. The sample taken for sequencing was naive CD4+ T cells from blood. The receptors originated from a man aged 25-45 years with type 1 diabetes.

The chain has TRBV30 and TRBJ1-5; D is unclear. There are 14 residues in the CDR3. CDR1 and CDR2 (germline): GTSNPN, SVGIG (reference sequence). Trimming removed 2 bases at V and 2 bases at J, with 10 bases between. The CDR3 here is CAWSPLTGNQPQHF. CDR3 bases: TGTGCCTGGAGTCCCCTAACGGGCAATCAGCCCCAGCATTTT.

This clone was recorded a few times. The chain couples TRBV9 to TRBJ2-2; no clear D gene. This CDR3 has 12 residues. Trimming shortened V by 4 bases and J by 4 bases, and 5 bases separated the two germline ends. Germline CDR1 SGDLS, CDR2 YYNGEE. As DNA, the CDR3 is TGTGCCAGCAGCAAGAGCACCGGGGAGCTGTTTTTT. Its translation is CASSKSTGELFF.

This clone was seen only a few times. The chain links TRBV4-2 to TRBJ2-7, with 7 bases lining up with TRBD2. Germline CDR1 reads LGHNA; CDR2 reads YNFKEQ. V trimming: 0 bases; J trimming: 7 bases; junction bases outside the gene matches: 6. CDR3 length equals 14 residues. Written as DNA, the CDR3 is TGTGCCAGCAGCCAAGATTGGCTCGGGGGGGAGCAGTACTTC. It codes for CASSQDWLGGEQYF.

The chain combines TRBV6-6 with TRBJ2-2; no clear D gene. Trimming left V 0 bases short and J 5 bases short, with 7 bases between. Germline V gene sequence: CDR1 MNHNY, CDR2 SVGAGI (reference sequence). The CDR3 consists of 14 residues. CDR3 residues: CASSYSEFTGELFF. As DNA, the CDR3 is TGTGCCAGCAGTTACTCGGAGTTTACCGGGGAGCTGTTTTTT.

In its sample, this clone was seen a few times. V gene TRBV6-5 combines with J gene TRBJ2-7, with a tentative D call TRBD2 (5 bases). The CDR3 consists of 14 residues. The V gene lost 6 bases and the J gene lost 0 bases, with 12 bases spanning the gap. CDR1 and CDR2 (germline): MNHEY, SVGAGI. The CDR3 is CASRQLGSSYEQYF. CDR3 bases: TGTGCCAGCAGACAACTAGGGAGCTCCTACGAGCAGTACTTC.

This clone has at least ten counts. The CDR3 spells CASSQESSRDEQFF. In nucleotides, the CDR3 is TGCGCCAGCAGCCAAGAATCGTCGAGGGATGAGCAGTTCTTC. The rearrangement links TRBV4-3 to TRBJ2-1; a possible D gene is TRBD2 (5 bases). From germline, CDR1 is LGHNA and CDR2 YSLEER. V was trimmed by 0 bases and J by 8 bases, leaving 11 bases between them. There are 14 residues in the CDR3.

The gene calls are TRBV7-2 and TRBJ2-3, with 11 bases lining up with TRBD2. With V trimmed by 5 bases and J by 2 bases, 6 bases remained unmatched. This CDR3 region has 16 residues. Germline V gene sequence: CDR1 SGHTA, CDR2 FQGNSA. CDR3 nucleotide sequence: TGTGCCAGCAGCCTGAGGACTAGCGGGTACACAGATACGCAGTATTTT. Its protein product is CASSLRTSGYTDTQYF.

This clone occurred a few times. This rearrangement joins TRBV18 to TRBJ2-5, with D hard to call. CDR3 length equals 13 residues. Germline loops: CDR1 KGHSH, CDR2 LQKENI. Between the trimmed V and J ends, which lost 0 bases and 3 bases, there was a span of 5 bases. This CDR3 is CASSPPSEETQYF. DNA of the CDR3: TGTGCCAGCTCACCACCCTCGGAAGAGACCCAGTACTTC.

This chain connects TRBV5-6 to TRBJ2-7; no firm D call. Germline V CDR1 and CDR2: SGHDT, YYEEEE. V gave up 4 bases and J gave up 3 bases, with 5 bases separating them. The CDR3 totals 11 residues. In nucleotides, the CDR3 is TGTGCCAGCAGCCTTTTCTACGAGCAGTACTTC. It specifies CASSLFYEQYF.

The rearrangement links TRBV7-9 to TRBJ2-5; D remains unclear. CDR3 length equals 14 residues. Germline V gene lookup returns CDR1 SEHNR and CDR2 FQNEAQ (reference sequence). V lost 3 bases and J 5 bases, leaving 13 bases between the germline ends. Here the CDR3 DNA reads TGTGCCAGCAGCTTCCGAGAGCCGTTGGAGACCCAGTACTTC. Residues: CASSFREPLETQYF.

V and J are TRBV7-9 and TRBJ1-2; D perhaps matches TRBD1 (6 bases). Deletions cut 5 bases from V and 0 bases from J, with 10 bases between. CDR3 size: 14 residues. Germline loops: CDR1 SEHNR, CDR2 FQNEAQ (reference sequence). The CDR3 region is CASSHGQTNYGYTF. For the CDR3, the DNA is TGTGCCAGCAGCCACGGACAGACTAACTATGGCTACACCTTC.

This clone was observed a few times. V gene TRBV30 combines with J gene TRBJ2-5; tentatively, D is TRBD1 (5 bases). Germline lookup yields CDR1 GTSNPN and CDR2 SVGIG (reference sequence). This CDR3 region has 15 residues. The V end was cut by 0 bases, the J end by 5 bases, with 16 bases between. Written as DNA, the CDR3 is TGTGCCTGGAGTGTAGATTTTGTTAAGGGGGAGACCCAGTACTTC. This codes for CAWSVDFVKGETQYF.

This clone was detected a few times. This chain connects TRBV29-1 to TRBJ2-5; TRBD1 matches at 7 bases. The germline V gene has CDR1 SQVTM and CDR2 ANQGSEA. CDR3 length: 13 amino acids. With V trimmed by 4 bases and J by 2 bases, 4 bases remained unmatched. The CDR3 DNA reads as TGCAGCGTTGGGGGGACAGATCAAGAGACCCAGTACTTC. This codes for CSVGGTDQETQYF.

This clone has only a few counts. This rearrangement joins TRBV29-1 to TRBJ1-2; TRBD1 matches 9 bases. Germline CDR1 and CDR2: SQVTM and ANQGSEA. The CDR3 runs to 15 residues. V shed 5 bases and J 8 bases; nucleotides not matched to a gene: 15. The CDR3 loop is CSVYLRDRVHRGYTF. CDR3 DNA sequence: TGCAGCGTTTATTTACGGGACAGGGTTCATCGGGGCTACACCTTC.

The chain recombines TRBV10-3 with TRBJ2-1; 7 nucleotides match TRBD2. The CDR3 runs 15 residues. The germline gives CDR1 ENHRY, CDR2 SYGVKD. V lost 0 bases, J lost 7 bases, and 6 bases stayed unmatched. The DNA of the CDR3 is TGTGCCATCAGTGAGTCGCCGACTAGCTTTAATGAGCAGTTCTTC. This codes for CAISESPTSFNEQFF.

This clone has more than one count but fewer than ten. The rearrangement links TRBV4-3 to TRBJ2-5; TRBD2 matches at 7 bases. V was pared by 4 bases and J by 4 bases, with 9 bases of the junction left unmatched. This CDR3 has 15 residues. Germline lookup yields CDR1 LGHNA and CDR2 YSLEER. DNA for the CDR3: TGCGCCAGCAGCCTCGAGGCGGGAGCGGCAGAGACCCAGTACTTC. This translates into CASSLEAGAAETQYF.

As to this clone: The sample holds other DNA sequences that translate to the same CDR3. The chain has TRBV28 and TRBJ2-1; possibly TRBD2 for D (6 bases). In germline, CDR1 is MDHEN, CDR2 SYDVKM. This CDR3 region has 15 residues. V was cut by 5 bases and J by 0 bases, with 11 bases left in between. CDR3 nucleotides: TGTGCCAGCAGTCGTAGCGGAAGCTCCTACAATGAGCAGTTCTTC. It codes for CASSRSGSSYNEQFF.

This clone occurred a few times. The CDR3 DNA sequence: TGTGCCAGCAGTGAATTTGGGGGAGGTGAGCAGTTCTTC. Translated: CASSEFGGGEQFF. J is TRBJ2-1 and V is TRBV2; D perhaps matches TRBD2 (6 bases). V was trimmed by 2 bases and J by 9 bases, leaving 11 bases between them. The CDR3 totals 13 residues. Per germline, CDR1 SNHLY and CDR2 FYNNEI.

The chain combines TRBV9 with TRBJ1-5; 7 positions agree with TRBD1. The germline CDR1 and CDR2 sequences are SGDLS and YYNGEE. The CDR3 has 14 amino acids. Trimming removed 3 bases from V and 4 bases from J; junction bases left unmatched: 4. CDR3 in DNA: TGTGCCAGCAGCGCGACAGGGAGGAATCAGCCCCAGCATTTT. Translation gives CASSATGRNQPQHF.

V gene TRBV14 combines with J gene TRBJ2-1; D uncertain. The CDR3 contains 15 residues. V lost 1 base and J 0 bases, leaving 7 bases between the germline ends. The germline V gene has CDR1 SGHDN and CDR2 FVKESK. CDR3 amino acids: CASSQGGRSYNEQFF. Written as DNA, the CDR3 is TGTGCCAGCAGCCAAGGAGGTCGCTCCTACAATGAGCAGTTCTTC. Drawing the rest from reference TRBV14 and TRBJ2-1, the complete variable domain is EAGVTQFPSHSVIEKGQTVTLRCDPISGHDNLYWYRRVMGKEIKFLLHFVKESKQDESGMPNNRFLAERTGGTYSTLKVQPAELEDSGVYFCASSQGGRSYNEQFFGPGTRLTVL.

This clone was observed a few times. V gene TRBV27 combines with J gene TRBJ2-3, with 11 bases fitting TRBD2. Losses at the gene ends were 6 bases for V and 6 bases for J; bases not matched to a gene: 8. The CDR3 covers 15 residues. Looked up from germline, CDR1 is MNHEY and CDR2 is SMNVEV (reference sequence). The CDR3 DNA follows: TGTGCCAGCAGCCTTACTAGCGGGAGAGTCGATACGCAGTATTTT. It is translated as CASSLTSGRVDTQYF.

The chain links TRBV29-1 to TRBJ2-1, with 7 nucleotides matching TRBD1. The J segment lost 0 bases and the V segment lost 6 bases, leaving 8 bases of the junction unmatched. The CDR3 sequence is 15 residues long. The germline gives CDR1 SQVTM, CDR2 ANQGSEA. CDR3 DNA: TGCAGCGTGGATCGACAGGGCAGCTCCTACAATGAGCAGTTCTTC. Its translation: CSVDRQGSSYNEQFF.

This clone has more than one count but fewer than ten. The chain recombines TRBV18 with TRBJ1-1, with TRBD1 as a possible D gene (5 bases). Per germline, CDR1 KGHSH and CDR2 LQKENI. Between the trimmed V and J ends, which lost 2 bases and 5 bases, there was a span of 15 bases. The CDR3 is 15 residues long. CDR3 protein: CASSPFDGADTEAFF. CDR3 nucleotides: TGTGCCAGCTCACCATTTGATGGGGCTGATACTGAAGCTTTCTTT.

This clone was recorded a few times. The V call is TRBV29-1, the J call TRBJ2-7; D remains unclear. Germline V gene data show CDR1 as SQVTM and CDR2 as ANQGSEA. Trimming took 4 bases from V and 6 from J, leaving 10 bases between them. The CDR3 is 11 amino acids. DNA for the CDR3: TGCAGCGTTGGTTCGCGTATCGAGCAGTACTTC. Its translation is CSVGSRIEQYF.

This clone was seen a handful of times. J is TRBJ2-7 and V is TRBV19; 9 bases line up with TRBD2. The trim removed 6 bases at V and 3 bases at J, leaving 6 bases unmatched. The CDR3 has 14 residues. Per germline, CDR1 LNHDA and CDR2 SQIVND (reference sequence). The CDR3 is CASRGTSSLYEQYF. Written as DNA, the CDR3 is TGTGCCAGTAGAGGGACTAGCAGCCTCTACGAGCAGTACTTC.